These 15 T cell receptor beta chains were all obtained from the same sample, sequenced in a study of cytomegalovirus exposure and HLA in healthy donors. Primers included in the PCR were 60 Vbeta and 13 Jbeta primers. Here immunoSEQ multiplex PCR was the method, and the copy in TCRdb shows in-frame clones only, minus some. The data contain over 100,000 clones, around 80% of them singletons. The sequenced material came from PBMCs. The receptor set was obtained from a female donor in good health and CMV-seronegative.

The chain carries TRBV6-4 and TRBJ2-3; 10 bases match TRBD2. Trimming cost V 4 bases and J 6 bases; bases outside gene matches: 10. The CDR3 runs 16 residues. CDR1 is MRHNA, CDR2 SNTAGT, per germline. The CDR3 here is CASSVLASGSRDTQYF. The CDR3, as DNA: TGTGCCAGCAGTGTATTGGCTAGCGGGAGCCGGGATACGCAGTATTTT.

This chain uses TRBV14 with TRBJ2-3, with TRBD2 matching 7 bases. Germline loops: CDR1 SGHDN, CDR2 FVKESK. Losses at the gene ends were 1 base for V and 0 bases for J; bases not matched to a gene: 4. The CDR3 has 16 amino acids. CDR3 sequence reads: CASSQGPSGSTDTQYF. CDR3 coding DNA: TGTGCCAGCAGCCAAGGCCCTAGCGGTAGCACAGATACGCAGTATTTT.

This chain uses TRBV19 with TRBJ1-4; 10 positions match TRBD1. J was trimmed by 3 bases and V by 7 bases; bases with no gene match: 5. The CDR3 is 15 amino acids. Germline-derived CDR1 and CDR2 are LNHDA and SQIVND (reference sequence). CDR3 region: CASTDRGLSNEKLFF. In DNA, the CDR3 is TGTGCCAGTACAGACAGGGGGCTCTCTAATGAAAAACTGTTTTTT.

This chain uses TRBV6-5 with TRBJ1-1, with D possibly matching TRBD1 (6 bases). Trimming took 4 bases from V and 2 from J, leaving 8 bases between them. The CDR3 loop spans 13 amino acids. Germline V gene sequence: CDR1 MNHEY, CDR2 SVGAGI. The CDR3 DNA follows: TGTGCCAGCAGTTGGACAGCTAACACTGAAGCTTTCTTT. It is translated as CASSWTANTEAFF.

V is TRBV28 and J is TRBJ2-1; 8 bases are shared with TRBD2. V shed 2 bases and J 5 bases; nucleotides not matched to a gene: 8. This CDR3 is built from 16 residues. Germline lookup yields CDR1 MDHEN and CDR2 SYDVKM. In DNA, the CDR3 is TGTGCCAGCAGTTTACCCCGGGAGGGTGGACACAATGAGCAGTTCTTC. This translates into CASSLPREGGHNEQFF. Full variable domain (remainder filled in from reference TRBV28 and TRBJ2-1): DVKVTQSSRYLVKRTGEKVFLECVQDMDHENMFWYRQDPGLGLRLIYFSYDVKMKEKGDIPEGYSVSREKKERFSLILESASTNQTSMYLCASSLPREGGHNEQFFGPGTRLTVL.

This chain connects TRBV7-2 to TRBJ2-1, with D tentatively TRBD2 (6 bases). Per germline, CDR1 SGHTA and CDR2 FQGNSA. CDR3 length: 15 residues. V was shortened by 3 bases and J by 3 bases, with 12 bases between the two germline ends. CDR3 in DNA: TGTGCCAGCAGCTTGTTCGGCGGGAACTACAATGAGCAGTTCTTC. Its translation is CASSLFGGNYNEQFF.

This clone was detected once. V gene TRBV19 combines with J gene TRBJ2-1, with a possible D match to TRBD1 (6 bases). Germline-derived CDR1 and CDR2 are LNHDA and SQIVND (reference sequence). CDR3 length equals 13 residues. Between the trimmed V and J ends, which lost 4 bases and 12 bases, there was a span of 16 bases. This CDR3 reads CASSTDRAGGQFF. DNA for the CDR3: TGTGCCAGTAGTACGGACAGAGCTGGGGGGCAGTTCTTC.

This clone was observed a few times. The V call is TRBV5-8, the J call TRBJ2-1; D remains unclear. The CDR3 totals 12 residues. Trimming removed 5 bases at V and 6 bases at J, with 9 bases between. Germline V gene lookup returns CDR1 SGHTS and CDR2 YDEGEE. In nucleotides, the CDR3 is TGTGCCAGCAGTCAGACTGGCAATGAGCAGTTCTTC. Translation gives CASSQTGNEQFF.

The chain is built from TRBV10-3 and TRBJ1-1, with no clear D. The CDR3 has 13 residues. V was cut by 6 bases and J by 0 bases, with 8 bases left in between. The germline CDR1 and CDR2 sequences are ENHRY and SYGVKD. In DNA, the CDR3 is TGTGCCATCAGAACGGGAGTGAACACTGAAGCTTTCTTT. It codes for CAIRTGVNTEAFF.

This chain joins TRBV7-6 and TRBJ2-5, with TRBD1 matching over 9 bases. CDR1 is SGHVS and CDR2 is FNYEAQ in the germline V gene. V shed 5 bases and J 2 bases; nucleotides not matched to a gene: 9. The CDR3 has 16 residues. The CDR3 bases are TGTGCCAGCAGCCGATTCGGGACAGGGTTACAAGAGACCCAGTACTTC. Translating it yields CASSRFGTGLQETQYF.

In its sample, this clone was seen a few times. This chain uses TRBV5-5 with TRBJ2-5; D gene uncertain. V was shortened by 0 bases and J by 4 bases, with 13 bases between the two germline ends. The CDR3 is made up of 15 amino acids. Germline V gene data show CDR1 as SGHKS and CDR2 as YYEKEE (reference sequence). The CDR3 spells CASSLEQQPGETQYF. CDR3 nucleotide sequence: TGTGCCAGCAGCTTGGAGCAACAGCCTGGAGAGACCCAGTACTTC. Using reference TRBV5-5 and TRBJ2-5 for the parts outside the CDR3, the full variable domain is DAGVTQSPTHLIKTRGQQVTLRCSPISGHKSVSWYQQVLGQGPQFIFQYYEKEERGRGNFPDRFSARQFPNYSSELNVNALLLGDSALYLCASSLEQQPGETQYFGPGTRLLVL.

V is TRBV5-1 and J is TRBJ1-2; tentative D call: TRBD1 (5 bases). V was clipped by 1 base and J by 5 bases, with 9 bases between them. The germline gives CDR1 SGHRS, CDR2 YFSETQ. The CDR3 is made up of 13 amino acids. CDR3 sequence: CASSLQGAYGYTF. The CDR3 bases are TGCGCCAGCAGCTTGCAAGGGGCGTATGGCTACACCTTC.

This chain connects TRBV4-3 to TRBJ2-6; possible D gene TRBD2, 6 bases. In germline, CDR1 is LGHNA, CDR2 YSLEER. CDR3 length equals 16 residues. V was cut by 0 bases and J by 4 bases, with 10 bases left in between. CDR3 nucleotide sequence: TGCGCCAGCAGCCAAGACGGCGGGGTCGGGGCCAACGTCCTGACTTTC. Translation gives CASSQDGGVGANVLTF.

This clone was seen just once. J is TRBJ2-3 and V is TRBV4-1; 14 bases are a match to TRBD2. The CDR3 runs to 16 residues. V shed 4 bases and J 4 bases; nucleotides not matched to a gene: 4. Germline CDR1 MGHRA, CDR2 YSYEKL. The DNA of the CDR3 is TGCGCCAGCAGCCCGAGACTAGCGGGAGGGGCAGATACGCAGTATTTT. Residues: CASSPRLAGGADTQYF.

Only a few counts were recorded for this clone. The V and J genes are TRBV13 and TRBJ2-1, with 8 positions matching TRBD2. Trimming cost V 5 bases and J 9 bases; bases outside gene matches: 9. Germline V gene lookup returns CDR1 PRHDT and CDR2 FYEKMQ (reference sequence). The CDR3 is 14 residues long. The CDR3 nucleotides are TGTGCCAGCAGCCCGGGAGGGCCCTTGGGTGAGCAGTTCTTC. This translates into CASSPGGPLGEQFF.